The table lists the clone carrying this TCR beta chain with many counts. The antigen remains unidentified. The sample originates from a study of T-cell reconstitution after alpha-beta-depleted transplantation in children. General study results and limits: Alpha-beta T cells about two months after transplant reportedly derived from several hundred expanded graft clones. When one year had passed after transplant, most T-cell counts and diversity came from newly produced T cells. For some patients, TCRbeta diversity was high at day 60 because of recipient T cells and thymic progenitors that survived.

The CDR3 extends over 13 amino acids. Germline CDR1 DFQATT, CDR2 SNEGSKA (reference sequence). After removal of 6 bases from V and 2 bases from J, the junction contained 6 bases not matched to a gene. This sample's TCRbeta library carried unique molecular identifier barcodes. TCRdb recomputed calls from the PCR reads with MiXCR, one row per CDR3 protein. Altogether approximately 240,000 distinct CDR3 sequences are present, approximately 11% being singletons, with the ten largest covering approximately 28%. The material was PBMCs, obtained before TCRalphabeta/CD19-depleted stem cell transplant. The clonotype originates from a child younger than two with acute myeloid leukemia, due to receive a stem cell transplant. The V call is TRBV20-1, the J call TRBJ1-1, with 7 bases aligning to TRBD1. This chain's CDR3 is CSAMSGGNTEAFF. DNA for the CDR3: TGCAGTGCCATGTCAGGGGGAAACACTGAAGCTTTCTTT.